This T cell receptor beta chain originates from a study of cytomegalovirus exposure and HLA in healthy donors. At the level of the study: Counted in an early data release were 75 million to 85 million unique TCRs from HLA-typed donors. Study results and limitations: As was reported, the HLA-A and HLA-B alleles of most subjects were accurately predicted from TCR beta sequences. CMV serostatus was the sole immune exposure data available. In a later analysis, an Asian-associated ancestry cluster reportedly showed fewer N-insertions than the roughly 700-donor mean.

PCR employed 60 Vbeta and 13 Jbeta primers. The repertoire was sequenced with immunoSEQ multiplex PCR; TCRdb's copy has only in-frame clones and lacks some. The top ten clones hold 0.75% to 0.95% of a sample with around 140,000 clones, around 77% of them seen once. About this clone: The antigen remains undetermined.

Germline trimming cut 4 bases from V and 4 bases from J; bases unmatched to any gene: 10. CDR1 is SGDLS and CDR2 is YYNGEE in the germline V gene. This CDR3 has 15 amino acids. This receptor was identified in a woman between 55 and 75 years old in good health and CMV-seronegative. The chain carries TRBV9 and TRBJ1-2; 7 bases line up with TRBD1. Sequenced material: PBMCs. CDR3 protein: CASSPRQGQTYGYTF. CDR3 in DNA: TGTGCCAGCAGCCCTAGACAGGGTCAAACCTATGGCTACACCTTC.